The 4 T cell receptor beta chains reported below all come from one sample, sequenced in a study of cytomegalovirus exposure and HLA in healthy donors. PCR amplification relied on 60 Vbeta primers (plus 13 Jbeta primers). Sequencing was performed with immunoSEQ multiplex PCR; in TCRdb, only in-frame clones are kept and a portion is missing. The sample holds some 110,000 clones. The sequenced material came from PBMCs. Source of these receptors: a man aged 35 to 55 in good health and CMV-seronegative.

The chain couples TRBV7-2 to TRBJ1-2, with 9 bases that match TRBD1. This CDR3 has 13 residues. Germline loops: CDR1 SGHTA, CDR2 FQGNSA. Trimming removed 4 bases from V and 8 bases from J; junction bases left unmatched: 5. The CDR3 loop is CASSSGTGIGYTF. DNA of the CDR3: TGTGCCAGCAGCTCCGGGACAGGGATCGGCTACACCTTC.

The chain employs TRBV11-2 and TRBJ2-1; D is perhaps TRBD1 (6 bases). Germline-derived CDR1 and CDR2 are SGHAT and FQNNGV. CDR3 length equals 16 residues. The V end lost 0 bases, the J end lost 0 bases, and 9 bases lay between the germline ends. The CDR3 sequence is CASSLEGGSSYNEQFF. CDR3 coding DNA: TGTGCCAGCAGCTTAGAAGGGGGAAGCTCCTACAATGAGCAGTTCTTC.

The chain couples TRBV7-2 to TRBJ1-4, with D hard to call. Trimming took off 4 bases at V and 6 bases at J, with 18 bases between the two ends. Germline assignment: CDR1 SGHTA and CDR2 FQGNSA. CDR3 length: 16 residues. CDR3 sequence (DNA): TGTGCCAGCAGCTGGGCCTACTCGATTAAAGATGAAAAACTGTTTTTT. It specifies CASSWAYSIKDEKLFF.

The chain carries TRBV7-9 and TRBJ1-1, with D perhaps matching TRBD1 (6 bases). CDR3 length: 14 amino acids. Trimming took 6 bases from V and 1 from J, leaving 12 bases between them. Germline V gene sequence: CDR1 SEHNR, CDR2 FQNEAQ (reference sequence). The CDR3 sequence is CASSYRQENTEAFF. Written as DNA, the CDR3 is TGTGCCAGCAGTTATCGACAGGAGAACACTGAAGCTTTCTTT.